What follows are 4 T cell receptor beta chains derived from one specimen sequenced in a study of OX40 agonist ivuxolimab in advanced cancers. The data were produced by immunoSEQ multiplex PCR, yet TCRdb's version contains in-frame clones alone and is incomplete. The sample gives 75,000 to 95,000 clones, around 89% of which show up once; 7% to 8.5% is in the top ten. Sequencing was performed on CD4+ or CD8+ T cells sorted from blood, taken in a trial of the OX40 agonist ivuxolimab. The source is an adult with an advanced solid tumor such as melanoma, head and neck, liver or kidney cancer.

The chain links TRBV28 to TRBJ1-2, with 7 bases matching TRBD1. From germline, CDR1 is MDHEN and CDR2 SYDVKM. V lost 2 bases to trimming and J lost 4 bases; unmatched junction nucleotides: 4. The CDR3 runs 14 residues. The CDR3 DNA reads as TGTGCCAGCAGTTTACAGGGGGAGTCCTATGGCTACACCTTC. This codes for CASSLQGESYGYTF.

The rearrangement links TRBV9 to TRBJ1-2; D is uncertain. Germline-derived CDR1 and CDR2 are SGDLS and YYNGEE. CDR3 length: 14 residues. The germline V and J ends were trimmed by 4 bases and 1 base, with 11 bases remaining between them. Written as DNA, the CDR3 is TGTGCCAGCAGCCGGCGGGGATTTAACTATGGCTACACCTTC. It codes for CASSRRGFNYGYTF. Using reference TRBV9 and TRBJ1-2 for the parts outside the CDR3, the full variable domain is DSGVTQTPKHLITATGQRVTLRCSPRSGDLSVYWYQQSLDQGLQFLIQYYNGEERAKGNILERFSAQQFPDLHSELNLSSLELGDSALYFCASSRRGFNYGYTFGSGTRLTVV.

This chain connects TRBV6-1 to TRBJ2-7; D ambiguous. Germline V gives CDR1 MNHNS, CDR2 SASEGT. The CDR3 loop spans 16 amino acids. The V and J ends lost 2 bases and 2 bases respectively, with 16 bases between them. This CDR3 is CASSEYISARAYEQYF. For the CDR3, the DNA is TGTGCCAGCAGTGAATACATTTCTGCTCGGGCCTACGAGCAGTACTTC.

This sequence joins TRBV14 and TRBJ1-1; possibly TRBD1 for D (5 bases). The germline V gene has CDR1 SGHDN and CDR2 FVKESK. Trimming took off 2 bases at V and 3 bases at J, with 13 bases between the two ends. CDR3 length: 15 residues. DNA of the CDR3: TGTGCCAGCAGCCAATGGGGGGGAGGGGACACTGAAGCTTTCTTT. Its translation is CASSQWGGGDTEAFF. Complete variable domain (other parts from reference TRBV14 and TRBJ1-1): EAGVTQFPSHSVIEKGQTVTLRCDPISGHDNLYWYRRVMGKEIKFLLHFVKESKQDESGMPNNRFLAERTGGTYSTLKVQPAELEDSGVYFCASSQWGGGDTEAFFGQGTRLTVV.